The sequence of this TCR beta chain was determined in a study of vaccination effects on CD4 cells after COVID-19. Study context: The cohort was immunized with two doses of either the BNT162b2 or mRNA-1273 vaccine. Findings of the study overall: Marked clonal contraction of infection- and vaccine-induced clones was seen late after vaccination.

As concerns this clone: Antigen specificity is unknown.

Clones were read by immunoSEQ multiplex PCR, and TCRdb kept only the in-frame ones, dropping some. Of 50,000 to 60,000 clones listed, under 75% are singletons. The V gene's germline CDR1 is SGHRS and CDR2 YFSETQ. The CDR3 extends over 15 amino acids. V lost 4 bases to trimming and J lost 3 bases; unmatched junction nucleotides: 7. Within the ViraFEST assay, antigen-specific CD4+ T cells underwent expansion with viral peptide pools prior to sequencing. Upon completion of about ten days in culture, CD4+ T cells were isolated. Nobody among the vaccine recipients had prior SARS-CoV-2 infection (nucleocapsid antibodies were negative).

The chain employs TRBV5-1 and TRBJ2-7; 10 bases are shared with TRBD1. This receptor was obtained from a human donor who received a COVID-19 vaccine. The source was CD4+ T cells from PBMCs cultured with SARS-CoV-2 spike peptides, collected before COVID-19 vaccination. The CDR3 sequence is CASSQTGGRYYEQYF. The CDR3 region has the DNA TGCGCCAGCAGCCAGACAGGGGGCCGGTACTACGAGCAGTACTTC.